The 17 T cell receptor beta chains below come from one sample, sequenced in a study of blood T cells in healthy people across ages. Using a J-beta primer mix together with a sample-barcoded 5' primer, a second PCR was run for roughly 6 to 12 cycles. TCRdb recomputed calls from the 5' RACE reads with MiXCR, one row per CDR3 protein. The sample records under 1,100,000 distinct CDR3 sequences, 20% to 25% being singletons. These records were also assigned to another study, of T cells of mothers and their children.

The sequencing input was blood. Receptor source: a girl aged 2 to 9 in good health.

This clonotype was observed at least ten times. The V call is TRBV7-3, the J call TRBJ1-1; tentative D call: TRBD1 (6 bases). Per germline, CDR1 SGHTA and CDR2 FQGTGA. There are 13 residues in the CDR3. The V end lost 5 bases, the J end lost 3 bases, and 10 bases lay between the germline ends. CDR3 sequence: CASSPTGYTEAFF. The CDR3 nucleotides are TGTGCCAGCAGCCCTACAGGGTACACTGAAGCTTTCTTT.

The chain couples TRBV6-6 to TRBJ2-7, with TRBD2 matching 9 bases. The CDR3 covers 13 residues. With V trimmed by 7 bases and J by 2 bases, 3 bases remained unmatched. Per germline, CDR1 MNHNY and CDR2 SVGAGI (reference sequence). The CDR3 DNA is TGTGCCAGCAATGAGCGGGAGGCCTACGAGCAGTACTTC. Encoded protein: CASNEREAYEQYF.

This clonotype occurred a few times. This chain connects TRBV7-9 to TRBJ2-3; D perhaps matches TRBD1 (6 bases). The germline CDR1 and CDR2 sequences are SEHNR and FQNEAQ (reference sequence). The CDR3 runs 15 residues. V lost 5 bases and J 1 base, leaving 13 bases between the germline ends. CDR3 loop: CASSNRPGGTDTQYF. The CDR3 DNA reads TGTGCCAGCAGCAATCGCCCAGGGGGCACAGATACGCAGTATTTT. The full variable domain, with the rest looked up from reference TRBV7-9 and TRBJ2-3, is DTGVSQNPRHKITKRGQNVTFRCDPISEHNRLYWYRQTLGQGPEFLTYFQNEAQLEKSRLLSDRFSAERPKGSFSTLEIQRTEQGDSAMYLCASSNRPGGTDTQYFGPGTRLTVL.

This clonotype was recorded a few times. The chain employs TRBV5-1 and TRBJ2-3; 12 bases align to TRBD2. CDR3 size: 16 residues. Germline assignment: CDR1 SGHRS and CDR2 YFSETQ. Trimming at V came to 3 bases and at J to 2 bases, leaving 4 bases not matched to a gene. CDR3 nucleotide sequence: TGCGCCAGCAGCTCAAGACTAGCGGGGGCCACAGATACGCAGTATTTT. It specifies CASSSRLAGATDTQYF.

V usage is TRBV12-3 or TRBV12-4 and J usage is TRBJ2-1; D gene unclear. V lost 2 bases to trimming and J lost 8 bases, with 7 bases between them. The CDR3 has 12 amino acids. CDR3 DNA sequence: TGTGCCAGCAGTTTAATAGTACATGAGCAGTTCTTC. Encoded protein: CASSLIVHEQFF.

The rearrangement uses TRBV29-1 and TRBJ2-1; D not resolved. Germline V lookup: CDR1 SQVTM, CDR2 ANQGSEA. The CDR3 is 15 amino acids. The V gene lost 3 bases and the J gene lost 0 bases, with 12 bases spanning the gap. CDR3 region: CSVDGSYSSYNEQFF. The CDR3 coding sequence is TGCAGCGTTGATGGCTCCTACAGCTCCTACAATGAGCAGTTCTTC.

V is TRBV20-1 and J is TRBJ2-1; no firm D call. Trimming took off 3 bases at V and 3 bases at J, with 12 bases between the two ends. Germline values: CDR1 DFQATT, CDR2 SNEGSKA (reference sequence). The CDR3 has 14 amino acids. The CDR3 protein is CSASDPNSYNEQFF. In DNA, the CDR3 is TGCAGTGCTAGTGATCCGAACAGCTACAATGAGCAGTTCTTC.

J is TRBJ2-7 and V is TRBV12-3 or TRBV12-4; TRBD2 is a possible D gene (5 bases). V was shortened by 5 bases and J by 3 bases, with 20 bases between the two germline ends. The CDR3 totals 16 residues. The CDR3 loop is CASSLHGLSPDYEQYF. In nucleotides, the CDR3 is TGTGCCAGCAGTCTCCACGGACTTAGTCCCGACTACGAGCAGTACTTC.

This clonotype has more than one count but fewer than ten. The chain employs TRBV6-2 or TRBV6-3 and TRBJ2-7; D is ambiguous. The V gene lost 6 bases and the J gene lost 2 bases, with 11 bases spanning the gap. This CDR3 contains 13 residues. Per the germline V gene, CDR1 is MNHEY and CDR2 is SVGEGT. The CDR3 region is CASSFAIPYEQYF. The CDR3 DNA reads as TGTGCCAGCAGCTTTGCTATACCCTACGAGCAGTACTTC.

This clonotype was picked up one time. The V gene is TRBV27, the J gene TRBJ1-2, with 8 bases matching TRBD1. The germline V gene encodes CDR1 MNHEY and CDR2 SMNVEV (reference sequence). CDR3 length: 14 residues. The junction had 7 bases not matched to a gene; V was cut back by 6 bases and J by 4 bases. This chain's CDR3 is CASRRTGSFYGYTF. The CDR3 nucleotides read TGTGCCAGCAGGAGGACAGGGTCGTTCTATGGCTACACCTTC.

Concerning this clonotype itself: An end of the junction does not agree with germline; a read error may underlie this. J is TRBJ2-5 and V is TRBV29-1; 7 bases align to TRBD1. Germline CDR1 and CDR2: SQVTM and ANQGSEA. The CDR3 spans 14 residues. The CDR3 here is CSVQDRDSQETQHF. As DNA, the CDR3 is TGCAGCGTCCAAGACAGGGATTCCCAAGAGACCCAGCACTTC.

This clonotype was counted a few times. J is TRBJ2-1 and V is TRBV6-1; weak D call: TRBD1 (6 bases). The CDR3 has 15 amino acids. Germline CDR1 and CDR2: MNHNS and SASEGT. V lost 5 bases and J lost 3, with 14 bases in between. In DNA, the CDR3 is TGTGCCAGCAGTAGACAGGCCCTAAACTACAATGAGCAGTTCTTC. Translating gives CASSRQALNYNEQFF.

In its sample, this clonotype was seen a few times. This rearrangement joins TRBV4-1 to TRBJ2-4; TRBD1 matches 7 bases. The J segment lost 0 bases and the V segment lost 2 bases, leaving 7 bases of the junction unmatched. CDR1 is MGHRA and CDR2 is YSYEKL in the germline V gene. The CDR3 length is 17 residues. As DNA, the CDR3 is TGCGCCAGCAGCCAACCCCGGGACAGCTTAGCCAAAAACATTCAGTACTTC. The encoded protein is CASSQPRDSLAKNIQYF.

This clonotype was observed at least ten times. The rearrangement joins TRBV10-3 to TRBJ2-5; the match to TRBD1 covers 7 bases. Germline V lookup: CDR1 ENHRY, CDR2 SYGVKD. This CDR3 is 13 amino acids long. V lost 5 bases to trimming and J lost 5 bases; unmatched junction nucleotides: 5. DNA for the CDR3: TGTGCCATCAGTCCGGACAGGCTGGAGACCCAGTACTTC. This translates into CAISPDRLETQYF.

This rearrangement joins TRBV28 to TRBJ2-5, with D possibly TRBD1 on 5 matching bases. The end of the DNA is better explained by TRBJ2-7, so the J call may be wrong. The CDR3 is 14 residues long. Germline CDR1 and CDR2: MDHEN and SYDVKM. This CDR3 reads CASSLERTRDEQYF. CDR3 in DNA: TGTGCCAGCAGTTTAGAACGGACCAGGGACGAGCAGTACTTC.

V usage is TRBV5-6 and J usage is TRBJ2-6; perhaps TRBD1 as D (6 bases). The germline V gene encodes CDR1 SGHDT and CDR2 YYEEEE. The V and J ends lost 1 base and 0 bases respectively, with 11 bases between them. The length of the CDR3 is 17 residues. CDR3 sequence reads: CASSLTGPSSGANVLTF. The CDR3 bases are TGTGCCAGCAGCTTGACAGGGCCAAGCTCTGGGGCCAACGTCCTGACTTTC.

This clonotype was detected only a few times. V gene TRBV7-3 combines with J gene TRBJ2-5; the D is unclear. V lost 8 bases to trimming and J lost 11 bases, with 15 bases between them. This CDR3 has 11 amino acids. Per the germline V gene, CDR1 is SGHTA and CDR2 is FQGTGA. The CDR3 DNA reads TGTGCCAGCGGCGAAGGGAATGAGCAGTACTTC. Translating it yields CASGEGNEQYF. The full variable domain, rest sourced from reference TRBV7-3 and TRBJ2-5, is GAGVSQTPSNKVTEKGKYVELRCDPISGHTALYWYRQSLGQGPEFLIYFQGTGAADDSGLPNDRFFAVRPEGSVSTLKIQRTERGDSAVYLCASGEGNEQYFGPGTRLLVL.